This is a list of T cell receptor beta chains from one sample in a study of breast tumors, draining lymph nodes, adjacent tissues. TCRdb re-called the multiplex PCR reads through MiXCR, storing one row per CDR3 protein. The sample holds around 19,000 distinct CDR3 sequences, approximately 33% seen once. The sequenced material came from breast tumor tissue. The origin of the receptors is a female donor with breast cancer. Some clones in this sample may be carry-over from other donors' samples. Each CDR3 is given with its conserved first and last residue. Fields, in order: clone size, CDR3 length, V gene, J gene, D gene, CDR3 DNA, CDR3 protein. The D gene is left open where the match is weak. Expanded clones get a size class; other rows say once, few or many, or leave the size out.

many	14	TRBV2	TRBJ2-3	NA	TGTGCCAGCAGGGTGGCCCCTAGCACAGATACGCAGTATTTT	CASRVAPSTDTQYF
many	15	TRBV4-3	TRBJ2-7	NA	TGCGCCAGCATCCCGGGTGGCGGACGCTCCTACGAGCAGTACTTC	CASIPGGGRSYEQYF
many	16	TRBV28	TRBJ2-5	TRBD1	TGTGCCAGCAGCCAATACTACAGGGGCACTCAAGAGACCCAGTACTTC	CASSQYYRGTQETQYF
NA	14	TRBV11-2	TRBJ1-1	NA	TGTGCCAGCAGCTTAGATCAGGGGATGGCTGAAGCTTTCTTT	CASSLDQGMAEAFF
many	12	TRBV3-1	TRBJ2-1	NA	TGTGCCAGCAGCCAGCGGAGAGGAGGGCAGTTCTTC	CASSQRRGGQFF
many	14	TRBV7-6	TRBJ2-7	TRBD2	TGTGCCAGCAGCATCGGGACTAGCTCCTACGAGCAGTACTTC	CASSIGTSSYEQYF
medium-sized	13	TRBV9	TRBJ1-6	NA	TGTGCCAGCAGCGTTTATAACAATTCACCCCTCCACTTT	CASSVYNNSPLHF
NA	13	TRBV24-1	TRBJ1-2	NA	TGTGCCACCAGTGATTGGCAGGGCGATGGCTACACCTTC	CATSDWQGDGYTF
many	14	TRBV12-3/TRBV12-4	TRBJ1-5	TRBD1	TGTGCCAGCAGTCCGGGACAGGGAATTCAGCCCCAGCATTTT	CASSPGQGIQPQHF
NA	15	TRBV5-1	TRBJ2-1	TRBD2	TGCGCCAGCAGCATGACTAGCGGCCTTTACAATGAGCAGTTCTTC	CASSMTSGLYNEQFF
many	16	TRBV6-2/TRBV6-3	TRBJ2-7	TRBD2	TGTGCCAGCAGTTACTCCTTACTAGCGGGAACATACGAGCAGTACTTC	CASSYSLLAGTYEQYF
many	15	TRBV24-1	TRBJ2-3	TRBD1	TGTGCCACCAGTGATTTGGGACAGGGCACAGATACGCAGTATTTT	CATSDLGQGTDTQYF
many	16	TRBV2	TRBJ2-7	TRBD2	TGTGCCAGCAGTGAGCCTCGGACTAGCGGGGGTTACGAGCAGTACTTC	CASSEPRTSGGYEQYF
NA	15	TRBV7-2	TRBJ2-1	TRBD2	TGTGCCAGCAGCAGGGGACTAGCGGGAGACAATGAGCAGTTCTTC	CASSRGLAGDNEQFF
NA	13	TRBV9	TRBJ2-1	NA	TGTGCCAGCAGCGTAGAGGGGGTCAGTGAGCAGTTCTTC	CASSVEGVSEQFF
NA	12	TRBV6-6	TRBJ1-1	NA	TGTGCCAGCAGTGAGCCCGGGGCTGAAGCTTTCTTT	CASSEPGAEAFF
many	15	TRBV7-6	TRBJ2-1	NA	TGTGCCAGCAGCTTAGATCAAGGGATCAAGAATGAGCAGTTCTTC	CASSLDQGIKNEQFF
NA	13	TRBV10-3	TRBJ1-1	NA	TGTGCCATCAGTACGGGGGGGGCAACTGAAGCTTTCTTT	CAISTGGATEAFF
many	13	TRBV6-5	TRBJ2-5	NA	TGTGCCAGCAGTGAACCCGGTCAAGAGACCCAGTACTTC	CASSEPGQETQYF
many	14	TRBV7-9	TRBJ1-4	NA	TGTGCCAGCAGCTTAGTTGGGACTAATGAAAAACTGTTTTTT	CASSLVGTNEKLFF
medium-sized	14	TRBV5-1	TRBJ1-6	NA	TGCGCCAGCAGCTTTGACAGTTATAATTCACCCCTCCACTTT	CASSFDSYNSPLHF
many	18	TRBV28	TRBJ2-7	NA	TGTGCCAGCAGTTTCCCACGCGTTGGCCACCGCCTCTCCTACGAGCAGTACTTC	CASSFPRVGHRLSYEQYF
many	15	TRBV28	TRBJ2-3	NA	TGTGCCAGCAGCCTCCCCGGGGGCGGCACAGATACGCAGTATTTT	CASSLPGGGTDTQYF
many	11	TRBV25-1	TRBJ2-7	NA	TGTGCCAGCAGTACCACAAGCGAGCAGTACTTC	CASSTTSEQYF
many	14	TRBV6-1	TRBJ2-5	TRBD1	TGTGCCAGCAGTGAGACAGGGGGCCAAGAGACCCAGTACTTC	CASSETGGQETQYF
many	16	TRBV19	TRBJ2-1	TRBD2	TGTGCCAGTAGCCGCGGGACTAGCGGGAATTACAATGAGCAGTTCTTC	CASSRGTSGNYNEQFF
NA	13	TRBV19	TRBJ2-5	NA	TGTGCCAGTAGTATAGCACGGATAGAGACCCAGTACTTC	CASSIARIETQYF